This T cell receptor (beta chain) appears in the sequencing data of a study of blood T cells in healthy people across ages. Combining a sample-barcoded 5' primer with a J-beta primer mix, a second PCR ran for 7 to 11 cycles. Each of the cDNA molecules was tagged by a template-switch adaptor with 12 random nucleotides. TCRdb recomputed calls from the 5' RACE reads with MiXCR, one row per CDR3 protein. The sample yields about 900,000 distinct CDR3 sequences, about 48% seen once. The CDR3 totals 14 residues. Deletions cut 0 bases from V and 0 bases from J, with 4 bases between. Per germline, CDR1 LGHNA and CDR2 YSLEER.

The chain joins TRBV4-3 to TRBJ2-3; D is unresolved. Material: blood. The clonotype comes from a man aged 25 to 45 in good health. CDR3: CASSQERSTDTQYF. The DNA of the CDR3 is TGCGCCAGCAGCCAAGAACGGAGCACAGATACGCAGTATTTT.